These 32 T cell receptor beta chains were all obtained from the same sample, sequenced in a study of T-cell memory formation after mild COVID-19. MiXCR, run by TCRdb on the 5' RACE reads, gives a single entry per CDR3 protein. The sample holds fewer than 450,000 distinct CDR3 sequences, 20% to 30% seen once. Sequenced input: PBMCs or a T cell subset sorted from them (not recorded which). The receptors derive from an adult woman who had mild COVID-19 (a few samples of this study predate the infection). Cell type and time point are not known.

V usage is TRBV29-1 and J usage is TRBJ1-1, with unresolved D. The length of the CDR3 is 12 residues. Per germline, CDR1 SQVTM and CDR2 ANQGSEA. V gave up 4 bases and J gave up 3 bases, with 9 bases separating them. The CDR3 DNA sequence: TGCAGCGTTGGTGTGGGAGACACTGAAGCTTTCTTT. Translation gives CSVGVGDTEAFF.

V and J are TRBV4-1 and TRBJ2-5; 10 bases match TRBD2. Germline lookup yields CDR1 MGHRA and CDR2 YSYEKL. V gave up 4 bases and J gave up 4 bases; unmatched junction bases: 9. This CDR3 region has 16 residues. CDR3 nucleotides: TGCGCCAGCAGCCTCACTGGACTAGCGGAAGGAGAGACCCAGTACTTC. This codes for CASSLTGLAEGETQYF.

The rearrangement uses TRBV7-9 and TRBJ2-1; 7 bases are a match to TRBD2. Germline loops: CDR1 SEHNR, CDR2 FQNEAQ (reference sequence). V lost 0 bases and J lost 9; bases outside the gene matches: 14. The CDR3 has 17 amino acids. The CDR3 bases are TGTGCCAGCAGCTTAGCTCGGCTCGGGCAATCTAGCGGTGAGCAGTTCTTC. Protein product: CASSLARLGQSSGEQFF.

CDR3 in DNA: TGCGCCAGCAGCCAAGATTTAATGCGCGGGAGGGCGGGGTCCTACAATGAGCAGTTCTTC. Encoded protein: CASSQDLMRGRAGSYNEQFF. The chain couples TRBV4-1 to TRBJ2-1; 9 bases line up with TRBD2. Germline V gives CDR1 MGHRA, CDR2 YSYEKL. V gave up 0 bases and J gave up 1 base; unmatched junction bases: 13. The CDR3 sequence is 20 residues long.

Here the CDR3 reads CSARGGQSNQPQHF. The DNA of the CDR3 is TGCAGTGCTAGAGGTGGACAGAGCAATCAGCCCCAGCATTTT. The chain carries TRBV20-1 and TRBJ1-5; tentatively, D is TRBD1 (6 bases). The CDR3 covers 14 residues. Germline CDR1 and CDR2: DFQATT and SNEGSKA (reference sequence). V was shortened by 1 base and J by 1 base, with 8 bases between the two germline ends.

The chain recombines TRBV11-1 with TRBJ2-7; D perhaps matches TRBD1 (5 bases). Germline CDR1 reads SGHAT; CDR2 reads FQDESV (reference sequence). The CDR3 spans 15 residues. Trimming took 4 bases from V and 3 from J, leaving 16 bases between them. CDR3 coding DNA: TGTGCCAGCAGCTCCTGGGAAGGGGCCGGCTACGAGCAGTACTTC. Translated: CASSSWEGAGYEQYF.

The J gene is TRBJ1-3, the V gene TRBV3-1; TRBD1 aligns across 9 bases. V gave up 0 bases and J gave up 4 bases; unmatched junction bases: 4. CDR3 length equals 16 residues. Germline V gives CDR1 LGHDT, CDR2 YNNKEL (reference sequence). CDR3 DNA: TGTGCCAGCAGCCAAGAAGAAGGGACAGGGGGAAACACCATATATTTT. Its translation is CASSQEEGTGGNTIYF. Together with reference TRBV3-1 and TRBJ1-3, the CDR3 gives the full variable domain: DTAVSQTPKYLVTQMGNDKSIKCEQNLGHDTMYWYKQDSKKFLKIMFSYNNKELIINETVPNRFSPKSPDKAHLNLHINSLELGDSAVYFCASSQEEGTGGNTIYFGEGSWLTVV.

This clonotype appeared a few times. This chain connects TRBV20-1 to TRBJ2-7, with 10 bases fitting TRBD2. Losses at the gene ends were 0 bases for V and 4 bases for J; bases not matched to a gene: 9. Germline CDR1 DFQATT, CDR2 SNEGSKA (reference sequence). There are 16 residues in the CDR3. The DNA for the CDR3 is TGCAGTGCTAGAGATCCTACTACTAGCGGGATGTACGAGCAGTACTTC. Its protein product is CSARDPTTSGMYEQYF.

At least ten counts were recorded for this clonotype. V is TRBV5-1 and J is TRBJ2-3; 11 bases fit TRBD2. The CDR3 spans 14 residues. J lost 0 bases, V lost 8 bases, and 2 bases had no gene match. Germline lookup yields CDR1 SGHRS and CDR2 YFSETQ. The CDR3 coding sequence is TGCGCCAGTCGACTAGCGGGGAGCACAGATACGCAGTATTTT. It encodes CASRLAGSTDTQYF.

This clonotype was picked up one time. A read error may account for a junction end that differs from germline. The chain recombines TRBV7-3 with TRBJ2-1; D may be TRBD2 (5 bases). This CDR3 is built from 14 residues. Germline V lookup: CDR1 SGHTA, CDR2 FQGTGA. The CDR3 coding sequence is TGTGCCAGCAGCCCGAGGGTGGGATACACTGAGCAGTTCTTC. Protein sequence: CASSPRVGYTEQFF.

The chain employs TRBV3-1 and TRBJ1-1; D unresolved. This CDR3 has 15 amino acids. Per germline, CDR1 LGHDT and CDR2 YNNKEL (reference sequence). Trimming removed 4 bases at V and 4 bases at J, with 16 bases between. The CDR3 region is CASSPPRPWVTEAFF. CDR3 DNA sequence: TGTGCCAGCAGCCCCCCCCGACCTTGGGTCACTGAAGCTTTCTTT.

This clonotype has only a few counts. The CDR3 protein is CASSLDTVWNSPLHF. The CDR3 DNA follows: TGTGCCAGCAGTTTGGACACTGTCTGGAATTCACCCCTCCACTTT. This chain connects TRBV27 to TRBJ1-6; perhaps TRBD1 as D (5 bases). V lost 3 bases and J lost 7, with 13 bases in between. This CDR3 spans 15 amino acids. Per germline, CDR1 MNHEY and CDR2 SMNVEV (reference sequence).

This clonotype was seen a handful of times. The chain is built from TRBV21-1 and TRBJ2-4; the D call of TRBD1 is as the table states it, not checked on the DNA. TRBV21-1 represents a pseudogene. CDR3 length: 19 amino acids. DNA for the CDR3: TGTGCCAGCAGCAAAGGGGATGGACAGGGGGACCTAGCCAAAAACATTCAGTACTTC. It codes for CASSKGDGQGDLAKNIQYF.

The chain is built from TRBV5-1 and TRBJ2-1; 9 bases agree with TRBD1. CDR3 length equals 16 residues. Germline V gene lookup returns CDR1 SGHRS and CDR2 YFSETQ. The trim removed 0 bases at V and 5 bases at J, leaving 6 bases unmatched. The CDR3 region is CASSLVGTGRDNEQFF. The CDR3 DNA reads TGCGCCAGCAGCTTGGTTGGGACAGGGCGGGACAATGAGCAGTTCTTC.

This clonotype was recorded a few times. The chain carries TRBV7-9 and TRBJ2-7, with a weak D call TRBD2 (5 bases). The CDR3 is made up of 12 amino acids. The V gene lost 5 bases and the J gene lost 6 bases, with 11 bases spanning the gap. In germline, CDR1 is SEHNR, CDR2 FQNEAQ (reference sequence). The CDR3 sequence is CASSRDYSEQYF. The CDR3 DNA is TGTGCCAGCAGCCGAGACTATTCCGAGCAGTACTTC. The complete variable domain, with remaining parts taken from reference TRBV7-9 and TRBJ2-7, reads DTGVSQNPRHKITKRGQNVTFRCDPISEHNRLYWYRQTLGQGPEFLTYFQNEAQLEKSRLLSDRFSAERPKGSFSTLEIQRTEQGDSAMYLCASSRDYSEQYFGPGTRLTVT.

As to this clonotype: At one end, the junction sequence differs from germline, possibly due to a read error. The chain links TRBV12-3 or TRBV12-4 to TRBJ2-7, with 7 bases that match TRBD1. This CDR3 spans 15 amino acids. DNA for the CDR3: TGTGCCAGTAGTTTAGTCGGAGACAGGGCTCGCGAGCAGTACTTC. Its translation is CASSLVGDRAREQYF.

This clonotype has just a few counts. The chain links TRBV4-1 to TRBJ1-1; D might be TRBD1 (5 bases). Trimming pared 0 bases from V and 5 bases from J, leaving 16 bases between. This CDR3 is built from 16 residues. Germline-derived CDR1 and CDR2 are MGHRA and YSYEKL. The CDR3 is CASSQDGGVGKTEAFF. The CDR3 nucleotides are TGCGCCAGCAGCCAAGATGGGGGGGTGGGGAAAACTGAAGCTTTCTTT.

This clonotype is classed as medium-sized. The gene calls are TRBV5-1 and TRBJ2-6; maybe TRBD1 (6 bases). Trimming removed 0 bases from V and 3 bases from J, with 7 bases in between. The CDR3 is 15 residues long. Germline loops: CDR1 SGHRS, CDR2 YFSETQ. In DNA form, the CDR3 reads TGCGCCAGCAGCTTGGAGGGGGTTGGGGCCAACGTCCTGACTTTC. The encoded protein is CASSLEGVGANVLTF.

A few counts support this clonotype. The V gene is TRBV5-1, the J gene TRBJ2-7; TRBD2 matches at 7 bases. The CDR3 is 15 residues long. Per the germline V gene, CDR1 is SGHRS and CDR2 is YFSETQ. Trimming took 4 bases from V and 2 from J; bases not matched to a gene: 9. This CDR3 reads CASSRSSGLPYEQYF. CDR3 DNA sequence: TGCGCCAGCAGCAGGTCTAGCGGTTTACCCTACGAGCAGTACTTC.

This clonotype was seen more than once but under ten times. This chain links TRBV6-2 or TRBV6-3 with TRBJ1-2, with 9 bases aligning to TRBD1. Trimming cost V 2 bases and J 7 bases; bases outside gene matches: 8. From germline, CDR1 is MNHEY and CDR2 SVGEGT. The CDR3 has 15 residues. The DNA of the CDR3 is TGTGCCAGCAGTTACCCGGGACAGGGTATTTCTGGCTACACCTTC. Translation gives CASSYPGQGISGYTF.

This clonotype was observed a handful of times. CDR3 region: CASSLGLDREPQETQYF. The CDR3 DNA is TGTGCCAGCAGCTTAGGACTGGACAGGGAACCACAAGAGACCCAGTACTTC. This chain joins TRBV7-9 and TRBJ2-5, with 8 nucleotides matching TRBD1. Germline CDR1 SEHNR, CDR2 FQNEAQ (reference sequence). V was clipped by 1 base and J by 2 bases; unmatched bases: 9. There are 17 residues in the CDR3.

This clonotype was recorded a few times. Written as DNA, the CDR3 is TGTGCCAGCCTGCCGGGACTAGCGCGTACAGATACGCAGTATTTT. Protein product: CASLPGLARTDTQYF. This chain joins TRBV5-6 and TRBJ2-3, with 10 bases identical to TRBD2. In germline, CDR1 is SGHDT, CDR2 YYEEEE. This CDR3 contains 15 residues. Trimming cost V 7 bases and J 3 bases; bases outside gene matches: 8.

CDR3 region: CASSSAGVPADTQYF. For the CDR3, the DNA is TGTGCCAGCAGTTCAGCGGGAGTACCGGCAGATACGCAGTATTTT. V gene TRBV6-2 or TRBV6-3 combines with J gene TRBJ2-3, with TRBD2 identical over 8 bases. This CDR3 comprises 15 residues. V dropped 4 bases and J dropped 4; count of bases not matched to a gene: 7. The germline CDR1 and CDR2 sequences are MNHEY and SVGEGT.

The V call is TRBV4-2, the J call TRBJ1-1, with D possibly TRBD1 on 6 matching bases. V was pared by 4 bases and J by 4 bases, with 16 bases between. The CDR3 runs to 15 residues. The germline gives CDR1 LGHNA, CDR2 YNFKEQ. The chain's CDR3 is CASSPLTGLSTEAFF. The CDR3 coding sequence is TGTGCCAGCAGCCCACTAACAGGGCTTAGCACTGAAGCTTTCTTT.

The sample holds a few counts of this clonotype. CDR3 DNA: TGTGCCAGCACCCTTGTGGGGAGGAATGGCTACACCTTC. Its translation: CASTLVGRNGYTF. V usage is TRBV12-3 or TRBV12-4 and J usage is TRBJ1-2; D is unresolved. V was cut by 7 bases and J by 6 bases, with 15 bases left in between. The CDR3 is 13 residues long.

This clonotype was counted only a few times. The V and J genes are TRBV5-5 and TRBJ1-1; D ambiguous. Germline loops: CDR1 SGHKS, CDR2 YYEKEE (reference sequence). V was trimmed by 1 base and J by 6 bases, leaving 10 bases between them. This CDR3 region has 13 residues. The DNA of the CDR3 is TGTGCCAGCAGCTTGATATCGAGGGCTGAAGCTTTCTTT. It is translated as CASSLISRAEAFF.

This clonotype was detected only a few times. V is TRBV7-9 and J is TRBJ2-5, with 11 bases identical to TRBD2. The CDR3 runs to 16 residues. Germline V gene lookup returns CDR1 SEHNR and CDR2 FQNEAQ (reference sequence). Trimming at V came to 3 bases and at J to 2 bases, leaving 5 bases not matched to a gene. CDR3 residues: CASSFTSGRGQETQYF. The CDR3 region has the DNA TGTGCCAGCAGCTTTACTAGCGGGAGAGGGCAAGAGACCCAGTACTTC.

This clonotype occurred a few times. The chain combines TRBV10-3 with TRBJ2-1, with D possibly TRBD2 on 5 matching bases. The CDR3 has 13 residues. Trimming stripped 2 bases from V and 6 bases from J, with 8 bases between. The V gene's germline CDR1 is ENHRY and CDR2 SYGVKD. The DNA for the CDR3 is TGTGCCATCAGTGAGCCGGGGTCCAATGAGCAGTTCTTC. Residues: CAISEPGSNEQFF.

This clonotype was seen more than once but under ten times. V is TRBV5-1 and J is TRBJ2-5; D possibly corresponds to TRBD1 (6 bases). Germline lookup yields CDR1 SGHRS and CDR2 YFSETQ. This CDR3 spans 15 amino acids. The ends were cut back, 7 bases at V and 5 bases at J, with 21 bases in the middle. CDR3 sequence reads: CASRPDSLQKETQYF. The CDR3 nucleotides read TGCGCCAGCCGACCGGACAGCCTGCAAAAGGAGACCCAGTACTTC. The variable domain in full, completed from reference TRBV5-1 and TRBJ2-5, reads KAGVTQTPRYLIKTRGQQVTLSCSPISGHRSVSWYQQTPGQGLQFLFEYFSETQRNKGNFPGRFSGRQFSNSRSEMNVSTLELGDSALYLCASRPDSLQKETQYFGPGTRLLVL.

This clonotype has a handful of counts. The chain links TRBV5-6 to TRBJ1-2; possible D gene TRBD1, 6 bases. The V end was cut by 0 bases, the J end by 4 bases, with 16 bases between. CDR1 is SGHDT and CDR2 is YYEEEE in the germline V gene. CDR3 length equals 16 residues. The chain's CDR3 is CASSLEAGARVYGYTF. CDR3 nucleotides: TGTGCCAGCAGCTTGGAAGCGGGGGCTCGGGTCTATGGCTACACCTTC. Combining the CDR3 with reference TRBV5-6 and TRBJ1-2 gives the whole variable domain DAGVTQSPTHLIKTRGQQVTLRCSPKSGHDTVSWYQQALGQGPQFIFQYYEEEERQRGNFPDRFSGHQFPNYSSELNVNALLLGDSALYLCASSLEAGARVYGYTFGSGTRLTVV.

Ten or more counts support this clonotype. The V and J genes are TRBV12-3 or TRBV12-4 and TRBJ1-1, with D unresolved. Trimming pared 8 bases from V and 2 bases from J, leaving 9 bases between. The CDR3 is made up of 12 amino acids. The CDR3 DNA reads TGTGCCAGCTCCAAGTCCAACACTGAAGCTTTCTTT. It codes for CASSKSNTEAFF.

This clonotype was seen only once. V gene TRBV4-2 combines with J gene TRBJ1-2; maybe TRBD1 (6 bases). The CDR3 contains 15 residues. V gave up 3 bases and J gave up 4 bases, with 15 bases separating them. Germline CDR1 LGHNA, CDR2 YNFKEQ. CDR3 protein: CASSQESGTPYGYTF. The CDR3 DNA follows: TGTGCCAGCAGCCAGGAGAGCGGGACACCCTATGGCTACACCTTC.